One and the same sample provided the 5 T cell receptor beta chains below, sequenced in a study of radiation and T cells in renal cell carcinoma. Generated by immunoSEQ multiplex PCR, the TCRdb table keeps only in-frame clones and is missing some. The table lists roughly 45,000 clones, roughly 80% of them singletons. The time point is: blood 4 weeks post-SBRT, at nephrectomy. Treatment here: 15 Gy SBRT to primary tumor, nephrectomy 4 weeks later. The material sequenced was blood, taken from a patient whose treatment included radiotherapy and nephrectomy. The origin of the receptors is a woman between 65 and 79 years old with renal cell carcinoma.

The gene calls are TRBV20-1 and TRBJ2-2; D not certain. The CDR3 contains 11 residues. Germline V gene lookup returns CDR1 DFQATT and CDR2 SNEGSKA (reference sequence). The germline V and J ends were trimmed by 3 bases and 4 bases, with 3 bases remaining between them. Written as DNA, the CDR3 is TGCAGTGCTAGGGCCACCGGGGAGCTGTTTTTT. Translation: CSARATGELFF.

The chain is built from TRBV6-5 and TRBJ2-5; weak D call: TRBD2 (6 bases). The CDR3 runs 15 residues. Germline lookup yields CDR1 MNHEY and CDR2 SVGAGI. Trimming took 0 bases from V and 5 from J, leaving 13 bases between them. CDR3 in amino acids: CASSYSAGRGETQYF. Written as DNA, the CDR3 is TGTGCCAGCAGTTACTCAGCCGGGAGAGGGGAGACCCAGTACTTC.

This clone came up a few times. V is TRBV12-2 and J is TRBJ1-1. TRBV12-2 is deemed a pseudogene. The CDR3 sequence is 13 residues long. CDR3 sequence: CASRFDGDTEAFF. DNA for the CDR3: TGTGCAAGTCGCTTTGACGGAGACACTGAAGCTTTCTTT.

The chain is built from TRBV5-4 and TRBJ2-3; 8 bases agree with TRBD2. V lost 2 bases and J lost 3; bases outside the gene matches: 5. This CDR3 has 15 residues. Germline V gives CDR1 SGHNT, CDR2 YYREEE (reference sequence). CDR3: CASSLGGLVTDTQYF. CDR3 in DNA: TGTGCCAGCAGCTTAGGGGGACTAGTTACAGATACGCAGTATTTT.

The sample holds a few counts of this clone. The CDR3 spells CARMRRGADEQYF. For the CDR3, the DNA is TGTGCCCGCATGCGGCGGGGCGCGGACGAGCAGTACTTC. The rearrangement joins TRBV27 to TRBJ2-7; possibly TRBD2 for D (6 bases). Germline V gene lookup returns CDR1 MNHEY and CDR2 SMNVEV (reference sequence). CDR3 length: 13 amino acids. The germline V and J ends were trimmed by 11 bases and 5 bases, with 19 bases remaining between them.